These 28 T cell receptor beta chains came from one sample sequenced in a study of shared clonotypes between healthy human individuals (TCRdb year 2020). CD8 naive samples consisted of CD45RO-negative cells that were positively selected for CCR7, yielding a CD45RA+CCR7+ population without TemRA cells. The library was prepared using the immunoSEQ multiplex PCR assay. Entries here come from immuneACCESS through TCRdb and include only in-frame sequences with V and J called. Some clones fail to appear in such tables; in the studies checked, an unresolved V gene covers under half of the shortfall, and the cause of the remainder is unknown. The sample table lists around 560,000 clones, approximately 96% of them with a count of one. 0.11% of the sample lies in the top ten. Sequencing was carried out using naive CD8+ T cells sorted from blood. Interpreted using the paper, the cell subset or site label stands for: CD45RA+CCR7+. The receptors derive from a woman in her thirties in good health.

The CDR3 protein is CAWSVLRFLGRDLTNYGYTF. The CDR3 bases are TGTGCCTGGAGTGTACTCCGTTTTCTCGGGCGGGACCTTACTAACTATGGCTACACCTTC. The genes are TRBV30 and TRBJ1-2, with D possibly being TRBD1 (5 bases). Trimming removed 0 bases from V and 0 bases from J, with 26 bases in between. CDR3 length: 20 residues. CDR1 is GTSNPN, CDR2 SVGIG, per germline (reference sequence).

The chain is built from TRBV4-2 and TRBJ2-1; D is unresolved. The CDR3 spans 14 residues. Germline V gives CDR1 LGHNA, CDR2 YNFKEQ. The ends were cut back, 0 bases at V and 7 bases at J, with 10 bases in the middle. CDR3 amino acids: CASSQDEGINEQFF. CDR3 nucleotides: TGTGCCAGCAGCCAAGATGAAGGTATTAATGAGCAGTTCTTC.

The V and J genes are TRBV27 and TRBJ1-2; maybe TRBD1 (6 bases). V dropped 5 bases and J dropped 8 bases, with 21 bases sitting between them. The CDR3 contains 15 residues. In germline, CDR1 is MNHEY, CDR2 SMNVEV (reference sequence). Here the CDR3 DNA reads TGTGCCAGCAGTCCCCCCTCCGGGGGGCTAGAGGGCTACACCTTC. The encoded protein is CASSPPSGGLEGYTF.

A note on this clone: A much larger clone differs from this one at a single base, so this may be a read error. The sample contains more than one DNA sequence encoding this CDR3. The genes are TRBV5-4 and TRBJ2-7; D is uncertain. Germline V lookup: CDR1 SGHNT, CDR2 YYREEE (reference sequence). V shed 0 bases and J shed 4 bases, with 2 bases lying between them. The CDR3 spans 11 residues. The CDR3 DNA follows: TGTGCCAGCAGCTTGGGTTACGAGCAGTACTTC. This translates into CASSLGYEQYF.

The chain couples TRBV11-1 to TRBJ1-1; D unclear. Germline CDR1 reads SGHAT; CDR2 reads FQDESV (reference sequence). V was pared by 3 bases and J by 1 base, with 9 bases between. The CDR3 totals 14 residues. In DNA form, the CDR3 reads TGTGCCAGCAGCTTGGCAGGTCCGAACACTGAAGCTTTCTTT. This encodes CASSLAGPNTEAFF.

This clone appeared once. The chain has TRBV19 and TRBJ2-7; D possibly uses TRBD1 or TRBD2 (6 bases each). The germline CDR1 and CDR2 sequences are LNHDA and SQIVND (reference sequence). The CDR3 runs to 15 residues. V lost 2 bases and J lost 3, with 14 bases in between. The CDR3 here is CASSISGGPHYEQYF. The CDR3 coding sequence is TGTGCCAGTAGTATATCCGGGGGCCCCCACTACGAGCAGTACTTC.

V is TRBV19 and J is TRBJ2-5; the D gene is possibly TRBD2 (5 bases). The J call is doubtful: the DNA matches TRBJ2-7 better. Germline values: CDR1 LNHDA, CDR2 SQIVND (reference sequence). This CDR3 is 13 amino acids long. The CDR3 spells CASSEAVRGEQYF. DNA for the CDR3: TGTGCCAGTAGTGAAGCGGTCCGTGGCGAGCAGTACTTC.

The DNA of the CDR3 is TGTGCCAGCAGTGGCTCCTCGGCCCGAAATGAAAAACTGTTTTTT. It codes for CASSGSSARNEKLFF. V gene TRBV28 combines with J gene TRBJ1-4; no clear D gene. Looked up from germline, CDR1 is MDHEN and CDR2 is SYDVKM. The CDR3 extends over 15 amino acids. V lost 5 bases and J 5 bases, leaving 15 bases between the germline ends.

The V and J genes are TRBV6-6 and TRBJ2-7; 7 positions agree with TRBD1. Germline V gives CDR1 MNHNY, CDR2 SVGAGI (reference sequence). CDR3 size: 14 residues. After removal of 7 bases from V and 5 bases from J, the junction contained 11 bases not matched to a gene. The CDR3 nucleotides read TGTGCCAGCATAGCGACAGGGCCCTCGGACGAGCAGTACTTC. This gives the protein CASIATGPSDEQYF.

The rearrangement uses TRBV27 and TRBJ2-7; 9 positions agree with TRBD1. CDR1 is MNHEY, CDR2 SMNVEV, per germline (reference sequence). There are 15 residues in the CDR3. Trimming took 3 bases from V and 2 from J; bases not matched to a gene: 5. As DNA, the CDR3 is TGTGCCAGCAGTTTTTCCACAGGGGGCGCCTACGAGCAGTACTTC. Encoded protein: CASSFSTGGAYEQYF.

This clone was seen just once. The chain employs TRBV11-1 and TRBJ2-3; D might be TRBD1 (5 bases). The CDR3 loop spans 16 amino acids. Germline values: CDR1 SGHAT, CDR2 FQDESV (reference sequence). V lost 1 base and J 2 bases, leaving 13 bases between the germline ends. This CDR3 reads CASSLGASGYTDTQYF. The CDR3 bases are TGTGCCAGCAGCTTAGGTGCGTCAGGGTACACAGATACGCAGTATTTT.

V is TRBV28 and J is TRBJ1-6; weak D call: TRBD1 (6 bases). Trimming removed 1 base from V and 4 bases from J, with 14 bases in between. The CDR3 spans 17 residues. Germline CDR1 reads MDHEN; CDR2 reads SYDVKM. As DNA, the CDR3 is TGTGCCAGCAGTTTATCGGGTTCGGACAGATATAATTCACCCCTCCACTTT. It is translated as CASSLSGSDRYNSPLHF.

The chain combines TRBV5-4 with TRBJ2-7; 9 bases are a match to TRBD2. The J segment lost 4 bases and the V segment lost 0 bases, leaving 2 bases of the junction unmatched. Germline CDR1 is SGHNT and CDR2 is YYREEE (reference sequence). This CDR3 is 14 amino acids long. CDR3 in amino acids: CASSLGLADYEQYF. The CDR3 region has the DNA TGTGCCAGCAGCTTGGGACTAGCGGATTACGAGCAGTACTTC. The whole variable domain, filled in from reference TRBV5-4 and TRBJ2-7, reads ETGVTQSPTHLIKTRGQQVTLRCSSQSGHNTVSWYQQALGQGPQFIFQYYREEENGRGNFPPRFSGLQFPNYSSELNVNALELDDSALYLCASSLGLADYEQYFGPGTRLTVT.

CDR3 in amino acids: CASSEAYEQYF. CDR3 coding DNA: TGTGCCAGCAGTGAAGCCTACGAGCAGTACTTC. The V and J genes are TRBV2 and TRBJ2-7; unclear D gene. Germline V lookup: CDR1 SNHLY, CDR2 FYNNEI. V was clipped by 0 bases and J by 3 bases, with 0 bases between them. This CDR3 has 11 residues.

Here the CDR3 reads CASGAAGSYEQYF. As DNA, the CDR3 is TGTGCCAGCGGAGCCGCGGGCTCCTACGAGCAGTACTTC. The chain is built from TRBV28 and TRBJ2-7, with TRBD2 as a possible D gene (5 bases). Trimming removed 8 bases from V and 0 bases from J, with 11 bases in between. The CDR3 covers 13 residues. Germline CDR1 and CDR2: MDHEN and SYDVKM. Filled out from reference TRBV28 and TRBJ2-7, the complete variable domain reads DVKVTQSSRYLVKRTGEKVFLECVQDMDHENMFWYRQDPGLGLRLIYFSYDVKMKEKGDIPEGYSVSREKKERFSLILESASTNQTSMYLCASGAAGSYEQYFGPGTRLTVT.

The chain carries TRBV27 and TRBJ2-2; D may be TRBD2 (5 bases). The CDR3 totals 15 residues. The V and J ends lost 6 bases and 6 bases respectively, with 17 bases between them. CDR1 and CDR2 (germline): MNHEY, SMNVEV (reference sequence). CDR3: CASRVDRGISGELFF. Here the CDR3 DNA reads TGTGCCAGCAGGGTGGATCGGGGTATCTCCGGGGAGCTGTTTTTT.

The chain carries TRBV5-1 and TRBJ2-1, with TRBD2 identical over 7 bases. The CDR3 runs 18 residues. V gave up 4 bases and J gave up 5 bases; unmatched junction bases: 18. The germline CDR1 and CDR2 sequences are SGHRS and YFSETQ. The CDR3 is CASSPGRDGGLRHNEQFF. DNA for the CDR3: TGCGCCAGCAGCCCGGGGAGGGATGGCGGGTTAAGACACAATGAGCAGTTCTTC.

In this sample, this clone turned up once. V usage is TRBV7-9 and J usage is TRBJ1-1; no definite D call. Trimming removed 0 bases at V and 1 base at J, with 6 bases between. The germline V gene encodes CDR1 SEHNR and CDR2 FQNEAQ (reference sequence). The CDR3 covers 14 residues. Written as DNA, the CDR3 is TGTGCCAGCAGCTTAGCGGTCAAGAACACTGAAGCTTTCTTT. This codes for CASSLAVKNTEAFF.

This chain connects TRBV5-1 to TRBJ2-3; TRBD2 matches at 7 bases. Germline trimming cut 2 bases from V and 2 bases from J; bases unmatched to any gene: 11. CDR1 SGHRS and CDR2 YFSETQ come from the germline V gene. The length of the CDR3 is 17 residues. CDR3 bases: TGCGCCAGCAGCTTTCCCCTAGCGGAGGGAGACACAGATACGCAGTATTTT. Translated, it gives CASSFPLAEGDTDTQYF.

The rearrangement uses TRBV7-9 and TRBJ1-3; the D is unclear. Between the trimmed V and J ends, which lost 5 bases and 3 bases, there was a span of 14 bases. Germline V gene lookup returns CDR1 SEHNR and CDR2 FQNEAQ (reference sequence). The CDR3 consists of 15 residues. The chain's CDR3 is CASSPVQVGGNTIYF. CDR3 nucleotide sequence: TGTGCCAGCAGCCCAGTCCAAGTGGGTGGAAACACCATATATTTT.

The chain uses TRBV4-2 and TRBJ1-2, with D tentatively TRBD1 (6 bases). The germline gives CDR1 LGHNA, CDR2 YNFKEQ. Trimming left V 3 bases short and J 9 bases short, with 20 bases between. The CDR3 length is 15 residues. The chain's CDR3 is CASSQPTGQRSSYTF. The CDR3 DNA reads as TGTGCCAGCAGCCAGCCGACAGGACAACGATCGAGCTACACCTTC.

V is TRBV29-1 and J is TRBJ1-4; 7 bases fit TRBD1. V lost 0 bases and J lost 4; bases outside the gene matches: 8. The CDR3 loop spans 16 amino acids. Germline CDR1 SQVTM, CDR2 ANQGSEA. CDR3 in amino acids: CSVEDPYRGFNEKLFF. The CDR3 coding sequence is TGCAGCGTTGAAGATCCTTACAGGGGCTTTAATGAAAAACTGTTTTTT.

This clone was seen once. V is TRBV2 and J is TRBJ1-2, with D unclear. Trimming removed 1 base at V and 4 bases at J, with 13 bases between. Germline lookup yields CDR1 SNHLY and CDR2 FYNNEI. The CDR3 is made up of 15 amino acids. The CDR3 region has the DNA TGTGCCAGCAGTGAAGGGGTCCGAATTAGCTATGGCTACACCTTC. This encodes CASSEGVRISYGYTF.

This chain uses TRBV5-6 with TRBJ1-2; weak D call: TRBD1 (5 bases). The CDR3 consists of 14 residues. Germline values: CDR1 SGHDT, CDR2 YYEEEE. The V end was cut by 4 bases, the J end by 7 bases, with 17 bases between. The DNA of the CDR3 is TGTGCCAGCAGCCCTGGACAAGCTTATCGTGGCTACACCTTC. Translated, it gives CASSPGQAYRGYTF.

The chain recombines TRBV28 with TRBJ1-5, with D possibly matching TRBD1 (6 bases). The CDR3 consists of 15 residues. The V gene's germline CDR1 is MDHEN and CDR2 SYDVKM. The V gene lost 2 bases and the J gene lost 7 bases, with 15 bases spanning the gap. The CDR3 coding sequence is TGTGCCAGCAGTTTAGGTTCAGGGGTGGGACAGCCCCAGCATTTT. This translates into CASSLGSGVGQPQHF.

This clone came up a few times. The CDR3 here is CASSALGGRYEQYF. The DNA of the CDR3 is TGTGCCAGCAGTGCACTGGGGGGGAGATACGAGCAGTACTTC. The chain has TRBV7-9 and TRBJ2-7; 7 nucleotides line up with TRBD2. Losses at the gene ends were 6 bases for V and 4 bases for J; bases not matched to a gene: 9. The CDR3 is made up of 14 amino acids. Germline assignment: CDR1 SEHNR and CDR2 FQNEAQ (reference sequence).

The rearrangement joins TRBV15 to TRBJ2-1, with TRBD2 matching 11 bases. The germline V gene has CDR1 LNHNV and CDR2 YYDKDF (reference sequence). The CDR3 is 16 residues long. V gave up 4 bases and J gave up 1 base; unmatched junction bases: 3. CDR3 nucleotide sequence: TGTGCCACCAGCACCCGACTAGCGGGATCCTACAATGAGCAGTTCTTC. This encodes CATSTRLAGSYNEQFF.

The chain combines TRBV7-2 with TRBJ2-7; TRBD2 agrees at 15 bases. The ends lost 1 base at V and 4 bases at J; junction bases unmatched: 2. The CDR3 totals 16 residues. Germline V gene sequence: CDR1 SGHTA, CDR2 FQGNSA. The CDR3 protein is CASSLGTSGRGYEQYF. The CDR3 DNA sequence: TGTGCCAGCAGCTTAGGGACTAGCGGGAGGGGGTACGAGCAGTACTTC.